Here is one T cell receptor beta chain with its context. CDR3 length: 18 amino acids. Germline trimming cut 2 bases from V and 7 bases from J; bases unmatched to any gene: 16. Germline V gene lookup returns CDR1 MNHEY and CDR2 SMNVEV (reference sequence). This entry comes from a study of blood T cells in healthy people across ages. Study as a whole: There was about one barcoded beta molecule captured by template switching per two T cells.

Sample-barcoded 5' priming and a J-beta primer mix drove a second PCR of roughly 6 to 12 cycles. TCRdb used MiXCR to reprocess the 5' RACE reads, holding one entry per CDR3 protein. The data show 1.4 million or so distinct CDR3 sequences, less than 45% seen once. Sequenced: blood. The chain uses TRBV27 and TRBJ2-7; 11 positions match TRBD2. The source is a woman aged 18-29 years in good health. The CDR3 DNA sequence: TGTGCCAGCAGTTTACTCTTCCGGACTAGCGGGCCCTACAATGAGCAGTACTTC. This codes for CASSLLFRTSGPYNEQYF.